This TCR beta chain appears in the sequencing data of a study of OX40 agonist ivuxolimab in advanced cancers. Per germline, CDR1 PRHDT and CDR2 FYEKMQ (reference sequence). V trimming: 5 bases; J trimming: 1 base; junction bases outside the gene matches: 9. The length of the CDR3 is 16 residues. Here immunoSEQ multiplex PCR was the method, and the copy in TCRdb shows in-frame clones only, minus some. This table has roughly 58,000 clones, around 88% appearing once. The sample was CD4+ or CD8+ T cells sorted from blood, taken in a trial of the OX40 agonist ivuxolimab. The TCR comes from an adult with an advanced solid tumor such as melanoma, head and neck, liver or kidney cancer. This chain uses TRBV13 with TRBJ2-3; 7 bases map to TRBD2. In DNA, the CDR3 is TGTGCCAGCAGCCTCCTCAGGGCGGGGGGCACAGATACGCAGTATTTT. It codes for CASSLLRAGGTDTQYF.